These T cell receptor beta chains were read from a single sample in a study of beta chain features in type 1 diabetes. Profiling relied on immunoSEQ multiplex PCR, and the TCRdb table lists in-frame clones only, not all of them. This table has over 300,000 clones, roughly 8% appearing once. The specimen was central memory CD4+ T cells from blood. Source of these receptors: a woman aged 18 to 35 in good health. CDR3s include the opening cysteine and the closing phenylalanine or tryptophan. Each record gives: V gene, D gene, J gene, clone size, CDR3 protein, CDR3 DNA. D genes are given only for firm matches. Expanded clones get a size class; other rows say once, few or many, or leave the size out.

TRBV27	TRBD2	TRBJ2-3	few	CASRRTSGRTDTQYF	TGTGCCAGCAGACGTACTAGCGGACGCACAGATACGCAGTATTTT
TRBV9	-	TRBJ1-5	-	CASSGGLNSNQPQHF	TGTGCCAGCAGCGGGGGATTGAATAGCAATCAGCCCCAGCATTTT
TRBV5-4	TRBD1	TRBJ2-1	many	CASSRQSGQGAYEQFF	TGTGCCAGCAGCCGACAGTCGGGACAGGGGGCCTATGAGCAGTTCTTC
TRBV4-2	TRBD2	TRBJ2-3	few	CASSQDPAGAGTDTQYF	TGTGCCAGCAGCCAAGATCCGGCGGGAGCAGGAACAGATACGCAGTATTTT
TRBV5-1	-	TRBJ1-2	few	CASSLGPREGRDGYTF	TGCGCCAGCAGCTTGGGCCCGAGGGAGGGACGGGACGGCTACACCTTC
TRBV19	TRBD2	TRBJ2-3	few	CASSRTGTSGRNTDTQYF	TGTGCCAGTAGTAGAACCGGGACTAGCGGGAGGAACACAGATACGCAGTATTTT
TRBV7-2	-	TRBJ2-1	many	CASRPPSREEQFF	TGTGCCAGCAGACCACCTTCTAGGGAGGAGCAGTTCTTC
TRBV16	-	TRBJ1-5	many	CASSQIQSGDQPQHF	TGTGCCAGCAGCCAAATTCAGAGCGGGGATCAGCCCCAGCATTTT
TRBV27	-	TRBJ2-2	many	CASTSVNTGELFF	TGTGCCAGCACTTCGGTTAACACCGGGGAGCTGTTTTTT
TRBV4-3	TRBD1	TRBJ2-3	many	CASSQDRAVSTDTQYF	TGCGCCAGCAGCCAGGACAGGGCTGTTAGCACAGATACGCAGTATTTT
TRBV5-1	TRBD2	TRBJ2-1	few	CASSARLGLAPFGSEQFF	TGCGCCAGCAGCGCGAGATTGGGACTAGCACCATTCGGCAGTGAGCAGTTCTTC
TRBV28	TRBD1	TRBJ2-7	few	CASRGQGTGSYEQYF	TGTGCCAGCAGGGGACAGGGCACCGGCTCCTACGAGCAGTACTTC
TRBV4-2	-	TRBJ2-5	-	CASSQDLKGQETQYF	TGTGCCAGCAGCCAAGATCTGAAGGGTCAAGAGACCCAGTACTTC
TRBV10-3	TRBD1	TRBJ1-1	few	CATLDRADTEAFF	TGTGCCACCTTGGACAGGGCCGACACTGAAGCTTTCTTT
TRBV7-3	-	TRBJ2-7	-	CASSLNTGHEQYF	TGTGCCAGCAGCTTAAATACAGGCCACGAGCAGTACTTC
TRBV7-2	TRBD2	TRBJ2-5	-	CASIGTSGFGETQYF	TGTGCCAGCATAGGGACTAGCGGGTTTGGGGAGACCCAGTACTTC
TRBV5-4	TRBD2	TRBJ2-5	few	CASSLYSVAGGEETQYF	TGTGCCAGCAGCTTGTACTCGGTAGCGGGAGGTGAAGAGACCCAGTACTTC
TRBV6-4	-	TRBJ2-3	-	CASSDTGTTDTQYF	TGTGCCAGCAGTGATACAGGGACCACAGATACGCAGTATTTT
TRBV5-5	-	TRBJ1-4	-	CASSFRTGFANEKLFF	TGTGCCAGCAGCTTCCGAACAGGGTTTGCTAATGAAAAACTGTTTTTT
TRBV6-1	TRBD2	TRBJ2-5	-	CASSVNSGSFGETQYF	TGTGCCAGCAGTGTGAATAGCGGGAGTTTCGGAGAGACCCAGTACTTC
TRBV7-2	-	TRBJ2-7	-	CASTTSWTYEQYF	TGTGCCAGCACCACTAGTTGGACCTACGAGCAGTACTTC
TRBV28	-	TRBJ2-3	few	CASSLGRGRSTDTQYF	TGTGCCAGCAGTTTAGGTAGGGGCCGGAGCACAGATACGCAGTATTTT
TRBV28	-	TRBJ1-4	-	CASSLQASREKLFF	TGTGCCAGCAGTTTACAGGCCTCTCGTGAAAAACTGTTTTTT
TRBV18	-	TRBJ2-1	-	CASSPPTGLNEQFF	TGTGCCAGCTCACCACCCACTGGGTTAAATGAGCAGTTCTTC
TRBV2	-	TRBJ2-2	-	CASSEERAGELFF	TGTGCCAGCAGTGAGGAGCGGGCCGGGGAGCTGTTTTTT
TRBV7-8	-	TRBJ2-1	many	CASSFGTYNEQFF	TGTGCCAGCAGCTTCGGCACCTACAATGAGCAGTTCTTC
TRBV7-9	-	TRBJ1-4	few	CASSLRGSTEKLFF	TGTGCCAGCAGCTTAAGGGGATCGACTGAAAAACTGTTTTTT
TRBV7-2	-	TRBJ1-2	few	CASSLRRANYGYTF	TGTGCCAGCAGCTTACGAAGGGCTAACTATGGCTACACCTTC
TRBV11-2	TRBD2	TRBJ2-1	few	CASSLERGGGFYEQFF	TGTGCCAGCAGCTTAGAACGGGGGGGCGGTTTCTATGAGCAGTTCTTC
TRBV7-9	TRBD2	TRBJ2-7	-	CASSLAGSGSSYEQYF	TGTGCCAGCAGCTTAGCGGGGAGCGGGAGCTCCTACGAGCAGTACTTC
TRBV4-2	-	TRBJ2-5	many	CASSQDRFGETQYF	TGTGCCAGCAGCCAAGATCGGTTCGGAGAGACCCAGTACTTC
TRBV28	-	TRBJ2-7	-	CASTILAGRGSEQYF	TGTGCCAGCACCATTCTGGCAGGTCGGGGCAGCGAGCAGTACTTC